Presented here are 15 T cell receptor beta chains from one specimen sequenced in a study of blood T cell repertoires in COVID-19. The method was immunoSEQ multiplex PCR; TCRdb's version includes in-frame clones alone and lacks a portion of them. Here the sample spans some 200,000 clones, roughly 91% being singletons. The source material was PBMCs or T cells enriched from blood (not recorded which). These receptors were taken from a man aged 25 to 40 in a cohort exposed to, infected with or recovered from COVID-19 (not recorded which).

V usage is TRBV9 and J usage is TRBJ1-5; maybe TRBD1 (5 bases). CDR3 length: 15 residues. Trimming cost V 2 bases and J 0 bases, with 9 bases left between them. Looked up from germline, CDR1 is SGDLS and CDR2 is YYNGEE. CDR3 in DNA: TGTGCCAGCAGCGTGGGGGGATATAGCAATCAGCCCCAGCATTTT. It is translated as CASSVGGYSNQPQHF.

The rearrangement uses TRBV2 and TRBJ2-5; D is unclear. There are 15 residues in the CDR3. CDR1 and CDR2 (germline): SNHLY, FYNNEI. The germline V and J ends were trimmed by 1 base and 5 bases, with 14 bases remaining between them. DNA of the CDR3: TGTGCCAGCAGTGAAGAGCTCACGAACGGGGAGACCCAGTACTTC. This gives the protein CASSEELTNGETQYF.

The chain employs TRBV27 and TRBJ1-5, with D maybe TRBD1 (5 bases). This CDR3 comprises 15 residues. V was cut by 6 bases and J by 0 bases, with 12 bases left in between. CDR1 is MNHEY and CDR2 is SMNVEV in the germline V gene (reference sequence). Written as DNA, the CDR3 is TGTGCCAGCAGGGAGGGGCTCAATAGCAATCAGCCCCAGCATTTT. Its translation is CASREGLNSNQPQHF.

This clone was observed a single time. The chain employs TRBV9 and TRBJ2-3, with 7 bases fitting TRBD2. The ends lost 4 bases at V and 7 bases at J; junction bases unmatched: 12. The V gene's germline CDR1 is SGDLS and CDR2 YYNGEE. The CDR3 is 15 amino acids. The CDR3 here is CASSPRSAGEYTQYF. CDR3 nucleotides: TGTGCCAGCAGCCCTCGTTCCGCGGGAGAATATACGCAGTATTTT. The full variable domain, in which reference TRBV9 and TRBJ2-3 provide the parts outside the CDR3, is DSGVTQTPKHLITATGQRVTLRCSPRSGDLSVYWYQQSLDQGLQFLIQYYNGEERAKGNILERFSAQQFPDLHSELNLSSLELGDSALYFCASSPRSAGEYTQYFGPGTRLTVL.

The chain carries TRBV6-5 and TRBJ2-5; D call uncertain. V was clipped by 0 bases and J by 5 bases, with 4 bases between them. The germline gives CDR1 MNHEY, CDR2 SVGAGI. The CDR3 length is 12 residues. CDR3 bases: TGTGCCAGCAGTTACTCCTCGGAGACCCAGTACTTC. Protein sequence: CASSYSSETQYF.

The chain is built from TRBV28 and TRBJ2-7, with TRBD1 as a possible D gene (6 bases). The CDR3 consists of 13 residues. From germline, CDR1 is MDHEN and CDR2 SYDVKM. Trimming cost V 11 bases and J 5 bases, with 19 bases left between them. CDR3 bases: TGTGCCGGATCAGGGGCAGGGCTACACGAGCAGTACTTC. Translated, it gives CAGSGAGLHEQYF. Looking up the rest from reference TRBV28 and TRBJ2-7 gives the full variable domain: DVKVTQSSRYLVKRTGEKVFLECVQDMDHENMFWYRQDPGLGLRLIYFSYDVKMKEKGDIPEGYSVSREKKERFSLILESASTNQTSMYLCAGSGAGLHEQYFGPGTRLTVT.

The table lists this clone with a count of one. The genes are TRBV5-8 and TRBJ2-6; 7 bases agree with TRBD1. Losses at the gene ends were 4 bases for V and 0 bases for J; bases not matched to a gene: 10. Germline V gene sequence: CDR1 SGHTS, CDR2 YDEGEE. CDR3 length: 18 amino acids. The DNA for the CDR3 is TGTGCCAGCAGCATGTGGACAGGAACGGGCTCTGGGGCCAACGTCCTGACTTTC. The encoded protein is CASSMWTGTGSGANVLTF.

The chain has TRBV6-5 and TRBJ2-7; 8 bases align to TRBD1. J was trimmed by 2 bases and V by 6 bases; bases with no gene match: 9. The CDR3 sequence is 15 residues long. Germline values: CDR1 MNHEY, CDR2 SVGAGI. Written as DNA, the CDR3 is TGTGCCAGCAGGCAAGGACAGGGTGATACCTACGAGCAGTACTTC. This translates into CASRQGQGDTYEQYF.

The chain's CDR3 is CSASSHTGELFF. CDR3 DNA: TGCAGTGCTAGTAGCCACACCGGGGAGCTGTTTTTT. The chain uses TRBV20-1 and TRBJ2-2; D is uncertain. CDR3 size: 12 residues. Germline V gene sequence: CDR1 DFQATT, CDR2 SNEGSKA (reference sequence). The germline V and J ends were trimmed by 3 bases and 3 bases, with 5 bases remaining between them.

The chain joins TRBV18 to TRBJ1-3; possibly TRBD1 for D (5 bases). Germline CDR1 is KGHSH and CDR2 is LQKENI. Deletions cut 2 bases from V and 5 bases from J, with 10 bases between. This CDR3 has 14 amino acids. CDR3 coding DNA: TGTGCCAGCTCACCAGGGGCAGGAAGAAACACCATATATTTT. Translated, it gives CASSPGAGRNTIYF.

CDR3 in amino acids: CASSLDRKVSGANVLTF. In nucleotides, the CDR3 is TGTGCCAGCAGCCTGGACAGGAAAGTTTCTGGGGCCAACGTCCTGACTTTC. J is TRBJ2-6 and V is TRBV7-6, with 7 bases matching TRBD1. The V gene end was trimmed by 5 bases and the J gene end by 1 base; junction bases not matched to a gene: 8. Germline CDR1 SGHVS, CDR2 FNYEAQ. The CDR3 sequence is 17 residues long.

V usage is TRBV6-2 or TRBV6-3 and J usage is TRBJ2-7, with 12 bases identical to TRBD2. V gave up 4 bases and J gave up 5 bases; unmatched junction bases: 6. This CDR3 has 15 amino acids. From germline, CDR1 is MNHEY and CDR2 SVGEGT. For the CDR3, the DNA is TGTGCCAGCAGTTCGCTACTAGCGGGGGGCGACGAGCAGTACTTC. Its protein product is CASSSLLAGGDEQYF.

Concerning this clone itself: The sample has other DNA sequences that encode this CDR3 too. This chain joins TRBV5-1 and TRBJ2-7, with a possible D match to TRBD1 (5 bases). Germline CDR1 reads SGHRS; CDR2 reads YFSETQ. Trimming cost V 4 bases and J 1 base, with 9 bases left between them. This CDR3 spans 13 amino acids. The CDR3 bases are TGCGCCAGCAGCCTTGCAGGGTCCTACGAGCAGTACTTC. It specifies CASSLAGSYEQYF.

This clone was seen more than once but under ten times. The V and J genes are TRBV20-1 and TRBJ2-4; D may be TRBD2 (6 bases). Germline assignment: CDR1 DFQATT and CDR2 SNEGSKA (reference sequence). The germline V and J ends were trimmed by 3 bases and 10 bases, with 22 bases remaining between them. The CDR3 runs to 15 residues. The CDR3 nucleotides are TGCAGTGCTAGTGAACCTACCGGGGACTCCGGGATTCAGTACTTC. It yields the protein CSASEPTGDSGIQYF.

This chain uses TRBV6-5 with TRBJ2-3, with 15 bases aligning to TRBD2. Unmatched junction bases numbered 1, after V lost 5 bases and J lost 4 bases. The CDR3 sequence is 15 residues long. Per the germline V gene, CDR1 is MNHEY and CDR2 is SVGAGI. As DNA, the CDR3 is TGTGCCAGCAGTCGGACTAGCGGGAGGGCAGATACGCAGTATTTT. Translated, it gives CASSRTSGRADTQYF.